The 14 T cell receptor beta chains given below trace back to one sample, sequenced in a study of T cell responses to AZD1222 COVID-19 vaccine. Measured with immunoSEQ multiplex PCR; TCRdb has only the in-frame clones, and not every one. The table shows under 200,000 clones, with roughly nine tenths occurring only once. The material sequenced was peripheral blood, taken 28 days after the second dose of the MenACWY control vaccine. The receptors shown here come from an adult who received the MenACWY meningococcal vaccine as a control.

CDR3 nucleotide sequence: TGTGCCAGTAGGCTGGCAGGGGGCGCAGGCTACACCTTC. Amino acids: CASRLAGGAGYTF. This chain links TRBV19 with TRBJ1-2, with 8 bases fitting TRBD1. The V gene end was trimmed by 6 bases and the J gene end by 8 bases; junction bases not matched to a gene: 8. Germline lookup yields CDR1 LNHDA and CDR2 SQIVND (reference sequence). CDR3 length: 13 residues.

This clone was recorded once. This chain connects TRBV7-8 to TRBJ1-4; perhaps TRBD1 as D (5 bases). Per germline, CDR1 SGHVS and CDR2 FQNEAQ. This CDR3 region has 18 residues. Trimming removed 0 bases at V and 6 bases at J, with 20 bases between. The CDR3 sequence: CASSLAGTGFGGDEKLFF. The CDR3 bases are TGTGCCAGCAGCTTAGCGGGAACAGGATTTGGGGGTGATGAAAAACTGTTTTTT.

The CDR3 DNA follows: TGTGCCAGCAAGGCGGGGGCTAACTATGGCTACACCTTC. Translating it yields CASKAGANYGYTF. The J gene is TRBJ1-2, the V gene TRBV6-5; TRBD1 is a possible D gene (5 bases). Between the trimmed V and J ends, which lost 7 bases and 0 bases, there was a span of 9 bases. The CDR3 totals 13 residues. Germline CDR1 reads MNHEY; CDR2 reads SVGAGI.

The CDR3 spells CASSPGLDQPQHF. The CDR3 coding sequence is TGTGCCAGTAGTCCAGGGTTGGATCAGCCCCAGCATTTT. This rearrangement joins TRBV19 to TRBJ1-5; D might be TRBD1 (5 bases). V lost 5 bases, J lost 5 bases, and 10 bases lay in between. Germline-derived CDR1 and CDR2 are LNHDA and SQIVND (reference sequence). The CDR3 is made up of 13 amino acids.

This chain connects TRBV5-4 to TRBJ2-5; D remains unclear. The CDR3 contains 14 residues. Germline-derived CDR1 and CDR2 are SGHNT and YYREEE (reference sequence). V dropped 4 bases and J dropped 3 bases, with 13 bases sitting between them. This CDR3 reads CASSRPLAEETQYF. The CDR3, as DNA: TGTGCCAGCAGCCGACCACTCGCGGAAGAGACCCAGTACTTC.

This rearrangement joins TRBV30 to TRBJ2-7; 9 bases map to TRBD2. This CDR3 spans 13 amino acids. Germline V lookup: CDR1 GTSNPN, CDR2 SVGIG (reference sequence). V shed 2 bases and J 7 bases; nucleotides not matched to a gene: 6. The CDR3 bases are TGTGCCTGGAGTCTCGCGGGAGGGCGGGAGCAGTACTTC. As protein: CAWSLAGGREQYF.

This chain connects TRBV5-1 to TRBJ2-2, with D uncertain. V was pared by 1 base and J by 5 bases, with 9 bases between. This CDR3 region has 14 residues. Per the germline V gene, CDR1 is SGHRS and CDR2 is YFSETQ. CDR3 sequence: CASSLKYPTGELFF. In DNA form, the CDR3 reads TGCGCCAGCAGCTTGAAATACCCAACCGGGGAGCTGTTTTTT. Looking up the rest from reference TRBV5-1 and TRBJ2-2 gives the full variable domain: KAGVTQTPRYLIKTRGQQVTLSCSPISGHRSVSWYQQTPGQGLQFLFEYFSETQRNKGNFPGRFSGRQFSNSRSEMNVSTLELGDSALYLCASSLKYPTGELFFGEGSRLTVL.

A single count supports this clone. The gene calls are TRBV7-2 and TRBJ1-5; a possible D gene is TRBD1 (5 bases). Germline CDR1 and CDR2: SGHTA and FQGNSA. Deletions cut 4 bases from V and 1 base from J, with 20 bases between. This CDR3 has 18 residues. The DNA for the CDR3 is TGTGCCAGCAGCTATTACCCCCCGTCAGGGACCAGCAATCAGCCCCAGCATTTT. Translation: CASSYYPPSGTSNQPQHF. The entire variable domain, with the rest obtained from reference TRBV7-2 and TRBJ1-5, is as follows: GAGVSQSPSNKVTEKGKDVELRCDPISGHTALYWYRQSLGQGLEFLIYFQGNSAPDKSGLPSDRFSAERTGGSVSTLTIQRTQQEDSAVYLCASSYYPPSGTSNQPQHFGDGTRLSIL.

The genes are TRBV14 and TRBJ1-3; 7 bases align to TRBD1. Germline-derived CDR1 and CDR2 are SGHDN and FVKESK. The CDR3 extends over 14 amino acids. The junction had 2 bases not matched to a gene; V was cut back by 4 bases and J by 2 bases. Here the CDR3 reads CASSRDRAGNTIYF. The CDR3 nucleotides are TGTGCCAGCAGCCGAGACAGGGCTGGAAACACCATATATTTT.

This clone was seen once. This chain links TRBV7-2 with TRBJ2-7; 11 nucleotides agree with TRBD2. Unmatched junction bases numbered 10, after V lost 5 bases and J lost 7 bases. The CDR3 has 15 amino acids. The V gene's germline CDR1 is SGHTA and CDR2 FQGNSA. DNA of the CDR3: TGTGCCAGCAGCCCGCTACTAGCGGGAGAGGGTGAGCAGTACTTC. Amino acids: CASSPLLAGEGEQYF.

V is TRBV20-1 and J is TRBJ2-1; 8 bases match TRBD2. Germline assignment: CDR1 DFQATT and CDR2 SNEGSKA (reference sequence). The length of the CDR3 is 11 residues. The ends lost 4 bases at V and 8 bases at J; junction bases unmatched: 1. The CDR3 nucleotides are TGCAGTGCTAATAGCGGGGATGAGCAGTTCTTC. This gives the protein CSANSGDEQFF.

This chain joins TRBV5-1 and TRBJ2-6; D unclear. V lost 2 bases and J lost 4, with 13 bases in between. Germline V gene data show CDR1 as SGHRS and CDR2 as YFSETQ. This CDR3 is 16 amino acids long. The CDR3 nucleotides read TGCGCCAGCAGCTTTGAAGGGCCCGGCGGGGCCAACGTCCTGACTTTC. Translating gives CASSFEGPGGANVLTF. Together with reference TRBV5-1 and TRBJ2-6, the CDR3 gives the full variable domain: KAGVTQTPRYLIKTRGQQVTLSCSPISGHRSVSWYQQTPGQGLQFLFEYFSETQRNKGNFPGRFSGRQFSNSRSEMNVSTLELGDSALYLCASSFEGPGGANVLTFGAGSRLTVL.

The gene calls are TRBV27 and TRBJ1-1, with 8 bases identical to TRBD1. CDR3 length: 14 amino acids. The germline CDR1 and CDR2 sequences are MNHEY and SMNVEV (reference sequence). The J segment lost 5 bases and the V segment lost 4 bases, leaving 6 bases of the junction unmatched. CDR3 loop: CASSYDRGRTEAFF. The CDR3 region has the DNA TGTGCCAGCAGTTATGACAGGGGTAGAACTGAAGCTTTCTTT.

The rearrangement joins TRBV19 to TRBJ2-1; D is possibly TRBD2 (6 bases). Germline values: CDR1 LNHDA, CDR2 SQIVND (reference sequence). Trimming cost V 5 bases and J 4 bases, with 18 bases left between them. This CDR3 spans 16 amino acids. The CDR3: CASSSRPGAQYNEQFF. The CDR3 coding sequence is TGTGCCAGTAGTTCCCGTCCGGGAGCCCAGTACAATGAGCAGTTCTTC.